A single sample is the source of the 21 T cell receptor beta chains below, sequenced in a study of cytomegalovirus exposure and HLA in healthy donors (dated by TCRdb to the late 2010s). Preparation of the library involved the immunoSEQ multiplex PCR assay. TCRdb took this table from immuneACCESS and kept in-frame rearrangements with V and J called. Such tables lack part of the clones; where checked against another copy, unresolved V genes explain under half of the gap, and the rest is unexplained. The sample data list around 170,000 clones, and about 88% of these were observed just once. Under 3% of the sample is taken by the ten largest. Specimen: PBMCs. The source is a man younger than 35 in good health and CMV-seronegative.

The CDR3 DNA reads as TGTGCCAGCAGCTTAGGACAGCCTGAAGCTTTCTTT. It encodes CASSLGQPEAFF. The chain carries TRBV7-2 and TRBJ1-1, with D perhaps TRBD1 (5 bases). Per the germline V gene, CDR1 is SGHTA and CDR2 is FQGNSA. The CDR3 runs to 12 residues. Trimming took off 1 base at V and 6 bases at J, with 6 bases between the two ends.

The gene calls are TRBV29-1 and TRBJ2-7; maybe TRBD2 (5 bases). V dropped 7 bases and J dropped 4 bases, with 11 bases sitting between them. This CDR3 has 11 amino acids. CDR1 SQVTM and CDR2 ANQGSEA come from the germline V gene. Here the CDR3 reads CSGTTKYEQYF. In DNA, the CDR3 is TGCAGCGGGACGACTAAATACGAGCAGTACTTC.

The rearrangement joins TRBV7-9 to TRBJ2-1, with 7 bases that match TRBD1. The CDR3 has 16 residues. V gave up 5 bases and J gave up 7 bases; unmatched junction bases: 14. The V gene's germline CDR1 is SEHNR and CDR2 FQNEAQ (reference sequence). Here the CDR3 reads CASSPTGSASKNEQFF. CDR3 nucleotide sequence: TGTGCCAGCAGCCCGACAGGGTCCGCTTCGAAAAATGAGCAGTTCTTC.

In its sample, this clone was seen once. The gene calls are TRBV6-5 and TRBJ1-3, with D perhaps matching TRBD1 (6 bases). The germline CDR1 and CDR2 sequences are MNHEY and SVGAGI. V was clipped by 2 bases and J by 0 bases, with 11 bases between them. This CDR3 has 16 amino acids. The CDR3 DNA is TGTGCCAGCAGTTACCACCAGACAGGCTCTGGAAACACCATATATTTT. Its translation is CASSYHQTGSGNTIYF.

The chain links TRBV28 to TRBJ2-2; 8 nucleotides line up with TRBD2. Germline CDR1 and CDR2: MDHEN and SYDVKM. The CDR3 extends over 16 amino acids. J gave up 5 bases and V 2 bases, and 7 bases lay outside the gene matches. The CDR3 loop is CASSLRREGHTGELFF. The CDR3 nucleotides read TGTGCCAGCAGTTTACGACGGGAGGGCCATACCGGGGAGCTGTTTTTT.

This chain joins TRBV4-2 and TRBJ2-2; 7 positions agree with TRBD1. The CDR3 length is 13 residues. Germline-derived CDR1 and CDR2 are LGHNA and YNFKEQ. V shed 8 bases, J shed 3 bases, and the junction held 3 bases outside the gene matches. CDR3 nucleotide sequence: TGTGCCAGCGCCGGGACAGACACCGGGGAGCTGTTTTTT. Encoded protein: CASAGTDTGELFF.

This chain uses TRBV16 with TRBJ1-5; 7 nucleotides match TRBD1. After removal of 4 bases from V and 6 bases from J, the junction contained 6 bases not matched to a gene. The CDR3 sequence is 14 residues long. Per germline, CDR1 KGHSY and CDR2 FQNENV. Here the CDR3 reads CASSLDRVGQPQHF. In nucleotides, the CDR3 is TGTGCCAGCAGCCTAGACAGGGTGGGTCAGCCCCAGCATTTT.

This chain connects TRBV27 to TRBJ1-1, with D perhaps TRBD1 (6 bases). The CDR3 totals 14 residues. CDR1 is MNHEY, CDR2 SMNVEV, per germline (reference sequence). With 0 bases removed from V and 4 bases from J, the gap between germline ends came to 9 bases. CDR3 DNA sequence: TGTGCCAGCAGTTTATCGGCAGGGGCCACTGAAGCTTTCTTT. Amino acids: CASSLSAGATEAFF.

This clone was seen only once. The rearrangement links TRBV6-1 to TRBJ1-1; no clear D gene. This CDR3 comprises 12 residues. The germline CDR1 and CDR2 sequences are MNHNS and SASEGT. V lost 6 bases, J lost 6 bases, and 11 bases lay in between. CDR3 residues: CASRTYSAEAFF. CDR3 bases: TGTGCCAGCAGAACCTATTCGGCTGAAGCTTTCTTT.

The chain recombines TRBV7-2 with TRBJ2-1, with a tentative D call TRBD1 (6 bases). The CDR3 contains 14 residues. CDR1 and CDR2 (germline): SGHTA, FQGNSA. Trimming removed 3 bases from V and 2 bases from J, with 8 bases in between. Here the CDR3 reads CASSFGTPYNEQFF. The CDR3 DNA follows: TGTGCCAGCAGCTTCGGGACACCCTACAATGAGCAGTTCTTC.

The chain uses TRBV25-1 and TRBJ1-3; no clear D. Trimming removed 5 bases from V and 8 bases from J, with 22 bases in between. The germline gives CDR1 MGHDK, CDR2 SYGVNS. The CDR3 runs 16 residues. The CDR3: CASSPRGLLMVDTIYF. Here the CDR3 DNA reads TGTGCCAGCAGTCCGCGCGGCCTCTTGATGGTGGACACCATATATTTT.

Written as DNA, the CDR3 is TGTGCCAGCAGCTACCTTAGCGCGGCCCCCTACGAGCAGTACTTC. Its translation: CASSYLSAAPYEQYF. The chain uses TRBV7-2 and TRBJ2-7, with D perhaps TRBD2 (5 bases). Germline assignment: CDR1 SGHTA and CDR2 FQGNSA. V lost 4 bases, J lost 2 bases, and 15 bases lay in between. The CDR3 is 15 residues long. Supplemented by reference TRBV7-2 and TRBJ2-7, the full variable domain reads GAGVSQSPSNKVTEKGKDVELRCDPISGHTALYWYRQSLGQGLEFLIYFQGNSAPDKSGLPSDRFSAERTGGSVSTLTIQRTQQEDSAVYLCASSYLSAAPYEQYFGPGTRLTVT.

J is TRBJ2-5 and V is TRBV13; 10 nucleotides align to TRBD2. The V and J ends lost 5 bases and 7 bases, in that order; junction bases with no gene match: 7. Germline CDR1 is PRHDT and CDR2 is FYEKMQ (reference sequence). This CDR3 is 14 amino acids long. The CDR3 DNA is TGTGCCAGCAGCCCGACTAGCGGGCGGCCGACCCAGTACTTC. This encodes CASSPTSGRPTQYF.

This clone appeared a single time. CDR3 sequence: CASSLDGAIQTNTEAFF. CDR3 DNA sequence: TGTGCCAGCAGCTTGGATGGGGCTATTCAAACCAACACTGAAGCTTTCTTT. J is TRBJ1-1 and V is TRBV5-6; D is possibly TRBD1 (5 bases). The CDR3 is made up of 17 amino acids. V was shortened by 0 bases and J by 2 bases, with 17 bases between the two germline ends. Germline CDR1 SGHDT, CDR2 YYEEEE. The entire variable domain, with the rest obtained from reference TRBV5-6 and TRBJ1-1, is as follows: DAGVTQSPTHLIKTRGQQVTLRCSPKSGHDTVSWYQQALGQGPQFIFQYYEEEERQRGNFPDRFSGHQFPNYSSELNVNALLLGDSALYLCASSLDGAIQTNTEAFFGQGTRLTVV.

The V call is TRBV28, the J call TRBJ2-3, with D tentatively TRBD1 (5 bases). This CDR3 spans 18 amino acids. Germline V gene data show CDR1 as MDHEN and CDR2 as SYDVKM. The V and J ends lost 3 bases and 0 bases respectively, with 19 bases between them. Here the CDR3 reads CASSFNQGFSSSTDTQYF. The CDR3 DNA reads TGTGCCAGCAGTTTTAACCAGGGTTTTTCCTCTAGCACAGATACGCAGTATTTT. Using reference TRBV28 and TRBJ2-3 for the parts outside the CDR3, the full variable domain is DVKVTQSSRYLVKRTGEKVFLECVQDMDHENMFWYRQDPGLGLRLIYFSYDVKMKEKGDIPEGYSVSREKKERFSLILESASTNQTSMYLCASSFNQGFSSSTDTQYFGPGTRLTVL.

The CDR3 sequence: CAISVEREGVEQYF. The CDR3 coding sequence is TGTGCCATCAGTGTGGAGCGGGAGGGCGTCGAGCAGTACTTC. The V gene is TRBV10-3, the J gene TRBJ2-7; 10 bases fit TRBD2. The CDR3 is made up of 14 amino acids. CDR1 is ENHRY, CDR2 SYGVKD, per germline. Trimming cost V 4 bases and J 6 bases; bases outside gene matches: 6.

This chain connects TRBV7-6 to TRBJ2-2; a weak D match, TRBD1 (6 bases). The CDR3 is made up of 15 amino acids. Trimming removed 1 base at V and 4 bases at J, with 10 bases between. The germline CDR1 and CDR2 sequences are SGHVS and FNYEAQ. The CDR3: CASSLVRGFTGELFF. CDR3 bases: TGTGCCAGCAGCTTAGTCAGGGGATTCACCGGGGAGCTGTTTTTT.

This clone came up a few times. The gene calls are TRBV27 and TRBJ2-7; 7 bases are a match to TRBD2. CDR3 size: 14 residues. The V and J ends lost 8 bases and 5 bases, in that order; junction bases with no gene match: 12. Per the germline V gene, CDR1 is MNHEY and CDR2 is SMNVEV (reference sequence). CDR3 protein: CASSAGLRRNEQYF. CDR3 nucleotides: TGTGCCAGCTCGGCGGGACTACGTCGAAACGAGCAGTACTTC.

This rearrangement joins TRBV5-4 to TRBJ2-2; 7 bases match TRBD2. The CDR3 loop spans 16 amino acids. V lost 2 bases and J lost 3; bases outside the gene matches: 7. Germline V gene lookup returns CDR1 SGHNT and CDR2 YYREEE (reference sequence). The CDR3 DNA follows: TGTGCCAGCAGCTTATTTTCTAGCGGATACACCGGGGAGCTGTTTTTT. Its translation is CASSLFSSGYTGELFF. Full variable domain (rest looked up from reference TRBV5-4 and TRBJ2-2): ETGVTQSPTHLIKTRGQQVTLRCSSQSGHNTVSWYQQALGQGPQFIFQYYREEENGRGNFPPRFSGLQFPNYSSELNVNALELDDSALYLCASSLFSSGYTGELFFGEGSRLTVL.

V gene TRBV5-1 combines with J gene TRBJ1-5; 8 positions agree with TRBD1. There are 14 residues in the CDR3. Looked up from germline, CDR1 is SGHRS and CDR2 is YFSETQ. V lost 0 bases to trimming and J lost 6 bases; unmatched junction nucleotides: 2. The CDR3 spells CASSLGTGSQPQHF. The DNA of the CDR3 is TGCGCCAGCAGCTTGGGGACAGGGTCTCAGCCCCAGCATTTT.

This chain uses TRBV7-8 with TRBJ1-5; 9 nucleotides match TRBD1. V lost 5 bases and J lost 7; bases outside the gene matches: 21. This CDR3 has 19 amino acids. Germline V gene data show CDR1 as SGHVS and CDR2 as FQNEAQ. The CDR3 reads CASSQQAGTGRITDQPQHF. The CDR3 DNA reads TGTGCCAGCAGCCAGCAAGCCGGGACAGGGAGGATTACAGACCAGCCCCAGCATTTT.